The 24 T cell receptor beta chains in this list originate from one sample, sequenced in a study of blood T cell repertoires in COVID-19. The repertoire was sequenced with immunoSEQ multiplex PCR; TCRdb's copy has only in-frame clones and lacks some. This repertoire shows about 88,000 clones, more than 70% found once; its top ten account for around 13%. Source material: peripheral blood. These receptors were collected from a woman in her seventies with acute or convalescent COVID-19.

This clone was seen more than once but under ten times. The genes are TRBV27 and TRBJ1-2; maybe TRBD1 (5 bases). Trimming left V 2 bases short and J 4 bases short, with 11 bases between. The CDR3 contains 14 residues. CDR1 MNHEY and CDR2 SMNVEV come from the germline V gene (reference sequence). The CDR3 region has the DNA TGTGCCAGCAGTTTAGGAGGGGACGGCTATGGCTACACCTTC. This codes for CASSLGGDGYGYTF.

The sample holds a few counts of this clone. The chain uses TRBV27 and TRBJ1-1; D is ambiguous. Trimming took off 6 bases at V and 7 bases at J, with 18 bases between the two ends. CDR1 is MNHEY and CDR2 is SMNVEV in the germline V gene (reference sequence). The CDR3 is 14 residues long. This CDR3 reads CASSYENTANEAFF. In DNA form, the CDR3 reads TGTGCCAGCAGCTACGAGAACACAGCAAATGAAGCTTTCTTT.

The chain employs TRBV28 and TRBJ2-7; 8 bases agree with TRBD1. Germline-derived CDR1 and CDR2 are MDHEN and SYDVKM. After removal of 6 bases from V and 3 bases from J, the junction contained 4 bases not matched to a gene. This CDR3 has 13 amino acids. The CDR3 protein is CASRRTGFYEQYV. In DNA, the CDR3 is TGTGCCAGCAGACGGACAGGGTTCTACGAGCAGTACGTC.

The chain uses TRBV3-1 (or the pseudogene TRBV3-2) and TRBJ1-3; TRBD1 aligns across 7 bases. CDR3 size: 13 residues. CDR1 is LGHDT and CDR2 is YNNKEL in the germline V gene (reference sequence). J gave up 7 bases and V 6 bases, and 6 bases lay outside the gene matches. The CDR3 nucleotides read TGTGCCAGCAGTCCTACAGGGGCGAACACCATATATTTT. This codes for CASSPTGANTIYF.

The V and J genes are TRBV9 and TRBJ2-1; TRBD2 agrees at 10 bases. The CDR3 has 15 amino acids. CDR1 and CDR2 (germline): SGDLS, YYNGEE. V was pared by 4 bases and J by 3 bases, with 4 bases of the junction left unmatched. CDR3 sequence (DNA): TGTGCCAGCAGCCAGAGACTAGCGGGCTACAATGAGCAGTTCTTC. It codes for CASSQRLAGYNEQFF. Looking up the rest from reference TRBV9 and TRBJ2-1 gives the full variable domain: DSGVTQTPKHLITATGQRVTLRCSPRSGDLSVYWYQQSLDQGLQFLIQYYNGEERAKGNILERFSAQQFPDLHSELNLSSLELGDSALYFCASSQRLAGYNEQFFGPGTRLTVL.

The V call is TRBV4-1, the J call TRBJ2-1; 12 nucleotides agree with TRBD2. Germline CDR1 is MGHRA and CDR2 is YSYEKL. The CDR3 consists of 16 residues. The junction had 9 bases not matched to a gene; V was cut back by 6 bases and J by 6 bases. Written as DNA, the CDR3 is TGCGCCAGCAGTCACGGACTAGCGGGAATTACCAATGAGCAGTTCTTC. This sequence encodes CASSHGLAGITNEQFF.

The chain carries TRBV7-8 and TRBJ2-1; TRBD1 aligns across 7 bases. The CDR3 extends over 15 amino acids. J was trimmed by 2 bases and V by 3 bases; bases with no gene match: 4. Germline CDR1 and CDR2: SGHVS and FQNEAQ. The CDR3 sequence: CASSLNRGPYNEQFF. Written as DNA, the CDR3 is TGTGCCAGCAGCTTGAACAGGGGACCCTACAATGAGCAGTTCTTC. The full variable domain, in which reference TRBV7-8 and TRBJ2-1 provide the parts outside the CDR3, is GAGVSQSPRYKVAKRGQDVALRCDPISGHVSLFWYQQALGQGPEFLTYFQNEAQLDKSGLPSDRFFAERPEGSVSTLKIQRTQQEDSAVYLCASSLNRGPYNEQFFGPGTRLTVL.

The rearrangement uses TRBV24-1 and TRBJ2-3, with 8 positions matching TRBD1. The ends lost 5 bases at V and 6 bases at J; junction bases unmatched: 12. CDR3 length equals 16 residues. Germline V CDR1 and CDR2: KGHDR, SFDVKD. The CDR3 sequence is CATSGMGQEAADTQYF. In DNA, the CDR3 is TGTGCCACCAGTGGTATGGGACAGGAGGCGGCGGATACGCAGTATTTT.

Note on this clone: The sample carries other DNA sequences with the same CDR3. The genes are TRBV5-1 and TRBJ2-1; possibly TRBD1 for D (5 bases). CDR1 SGHRS and CDR2 YFSETQ come from the germline V gene. The V gene lost 2 bases and the J gene lost 0 bases, with 6 bases spanning the gap. CDR3 length equals 14 residues. For the CDR3, the DNA is TGCGCCAGCAGCTTAGACAGCTCCTACAATGAGCAGTTCTTC. Translation: CASSLDSSYNEQFF. The whole variable domain, remainder taken from reference TRBV5-1 and TRBJ2-1, is KAGVTQTPRYLIKTRGQQVTLSCSPISGHRSVSWYQQTPGQGLQFLFEYFSETQRNKGNFPGRFSGRQFSNSRSEMNVSTLELGDSALYLCASSLDSSYNEQFFGPGTRLTVL.

This clone has just one count. The rearrangement uses TRBV18 and TRBJ1-6; tentative D call: TRBD1 (5 bases). This CDR3 is built from 15 residues. Trimming cost V 3 bases and J 7 bases, with 13 bases left between them. CDR1 is KGHSH, CDR2 LQKENI, per germline. CDR3 nucleotides: TGTGCCAGCTCACCTGGGGGGGACGGGAATTCACCCCTCCACTTT. It encodes CASSPGGDGNSPLHF.

This clone was recorded once. This chain connects TRBV5-4 to TRBJ2-2; 8 nucleotides align to TRBD2. The germline V gene has CDR1 SGHNT and CDR2 YYREEE (reference sequence). Trimming cost V 5 bases and J 0 bases; bases outside gene matches: 3. The CDR3 sequence is 15 residues long. The CDR3 region is CASSYGGANTGELFF. The CDR3 DNA reads as TGTGCCAGCAGTTACGGGGGGGCGAACACCGGGGAGCTGTTTTTT.

The chain employs TRBV4-3 and TRBJ2-5; a weak D match, TRBD1 (6 bases). The V end was cut by 0 bases, the J end by 2 bases, with 13 bases between. The CDR3 spans 16 residues. CDR1 is LGHNA and CDR2 is YSLEER in the germline V gene. The CDR3 bases are TGCGCCAGCAGCCAAGATAAAGGGGGTCGGCAAGAGACCCAGTACTTC. Translation gives CASSQDKGGRQETQYF.

The CDR3 region has the DNA TGTGCCAGCACTGGGGCAAATTCACCCCTCCACTTT. Translation gives CASTGANSPLHF. The chain employs TRBV7-2 and TRBJ1-6, with D possibly being TRBD1 (5 bases). Germline loops: CDR1 SGHTA, CDR2 FQGNSA. The CDR3 sequence is 12 residues long. V lost 7 bases, J lost 7 bases, and 8 bases lay in between.

This clone was counted once. Distinct nucleotide sequences in the sample also encode this CDR3. The chain links TRBV7-5 to TRBJ1-1; TRBD1, the table's D call, lacks a check against the DNA. TRBV7-5 is given as a pseudogene. This CDR3 spans 17 amino acids. DNA for the CDR3: TGTGTCAGAAGCCCGAAGGGGGTTAGGGGCGGAGGCACTGAAGCTTTCTTT. This codes for CVRSPKGVRGGGTEAFF.

The chain joins TRBV10-3 to TRBJ1-2; D gene ambiguous. Germline V gene lookup returns CDR1 ENHRY and CDR2 SYGVKD. V was trimmed by 3 bases and J by 4 bases, leaving 9 bases between them. The CDR3 extends over 13 amino acids. The CDR3 sequence: CAISDRGSYGYTF. Here the CDR3 DNA reads TGTGCCATCAGTGACCGGGGTAGCTATGGCTACACCTTC.

The V and J genes are TRBV5-1 and TRBJ2-2, with unresolved D. Germline V lookup: CDR1 SGHRS, CDR2 YFSETQ. This CDR3 is built from 16 residues. V was shortened by 0 bases and J by 0 bases, with 9 bases between the two germline ends. CDR3 sequence reads: CASSLADGPNTGELFF. The DNA of the CDR3 is TGCGCCAGCAGCTTGGCCGATGGGCCGAACACCGGGGAGCTGTTTTTT.

CDR3 in amino acids: CASSLFRGQHRSYEQYV. The DNA for the CDR3 is TGCGCCAGCAGCTTGTTTCGGGGACAACATCGCTCCTACGAGCAGTACGTC. The chain is built from TRBV5-1 and TRBJ2-7, with TRBD1 as a possible D gene (6 bases). The CDR3 covers 17 residues. The germline V gene has CDR1 SGHRS and CDR2 YFSETQ. Trimming left V 1 base short and J 0 bases short, with 17 bases between.

The gene calls are TRBV30 and TRBJ2-3, with D perhaps TRBD2 (6 bases). This CDR3 region has 17 residues. V lost 5 bases and J lost 6, with 27 bases in between. Germline loops: CDR1 GTSNPN, CDR2 SVGIG (reference sequence). The CDR3: CAWGSGQGGQQGDTQYF. The CDR3 DNA follows: TGTGCCTGGGGGTCGGGTCAGGGAGGCCAACAAGGGGATACGCAGTATTTT.

This sequence joins TRBV5-1 and TRBJ2-1, with TRBD1 matching 12 bases. The CDR3 totals 16 residues. Germline V gene data show CDR1 as SGHRS and CDR2 as YFSETQ. J lost 8 bases, V lost 5 bases, and 11 bases had no gene match. In nucleotides, the CDR3 is TGCGCCAGCAGACGCGGCGGGACAGGGGGCTTCGATGAGCAGTTCTTC. It is translated as CASRRGGTGGFDEQFF. Drawing the rest from reference TRBV5-1 and TRBJ2-1, the complete variable domain is KAGVTQTPRYLIKTRGQQVTLSCSPISGHRSVSWYQQTPGQGLQFLFEYFSETQRNKGNFPGRFSGRQFSNSRSEMNVSTLELGDSALYLCASRRGGTGGFDEQFFGPGTRLTVL.

The chain employs TRBV2 and TRBJ1-1; TRBD1 is a possible D gene (5 bases). Trimming stripped 6 bases from V and 0 bases from J, with 14 bases between. Looked up from germline, CDR1 is SNHLY and CDR2 is FYNNEI. CDR3 length: 15 amino acids. CDR3 residues: CASRPTALMNTEAFF. In DNA, the CDR3 is TGTGCCAGCAGACCGACAGCGTTAATGAACACTGAAGCTTTCTTT. The full variable domain, completed using reference TRBV2 and TRBJ1-1, is EPEVTQTPSHQVTQMGQEVILRCVPISNHLYFYWYRQILGQKVEFLVSFYNNEISEKSEIFDDQFSVERPDGSNFTLKIRSTKLEDSAMYFCASRPTALMNTEAFFGQGTRLTVV.

The V and J genes are TRBV6-5 and TRBJ2-3, with 8 bases identical to TRBD2. Germline assignment: CDR1 MNHEY and CDR2 SVGAGI. Trimming cost V 2 bases and J 10 bases; bases outside gene matches: 5. This CDR3 has 13 amino acids. CDR3 region: CASSYGAGVAQYF. The CDR3 nucleotides are TGTGCCAGCAGTTACGGAGCGGGAGTAGCGCAGTATTTT.

The count of this clone is one. The chain is built from TRBV18 and TRBJ1-5; TRBD1 is a possible D gene (6 bases). The CDR3 has 15 residues. V lost 2 bases to trimming and J lost 6 bases, with 14 bases between them. Germline V gene sequence: CDR1 KGHSH, CDR2 LQKENI. The CDR3 here is CASSPTQGVSQPQHF. DNA for the CDR3: TGTGCCAGCTCACCAACACAGGGTGTGAGTCAGCCCCAGCATTTT.

The table lists this clone with a count of one. J is TRBJ2-1 and V is TRBV4-1; TRBD2 matches at 12 bases. J was trimmed by 8 bases and V by 3 bases; bases with no gene match: 5. CDR1 is MGHRA and CDR2 is YSYEKL in the germline V gene. CDR3 size: 15 residues. This CDR3 is CASSQGLAGGYEQFF. CDR3 DNA: TGCGCCAGCAGCCAGGGTCTAGCGGGAGGGTATGAGCAGTTCTTC.

The chain employs TRBV30 and TRBJ1-4; 8 positions match TRBD1. The V and J ends lost 5 bases and 3 bases, in that order; junction bases with no gene match: 2. CDR1 and CDR2 from the germline V gene are GTSNPN and SVGIG (reference sequence). This CDR3 has 13 amino acids. The CDR3 bases are TGTGCCTGGCAGGGGGCGCCTAATGAAAAACTGTTTTTT. As protein: CAWQGAPNEKLFF.